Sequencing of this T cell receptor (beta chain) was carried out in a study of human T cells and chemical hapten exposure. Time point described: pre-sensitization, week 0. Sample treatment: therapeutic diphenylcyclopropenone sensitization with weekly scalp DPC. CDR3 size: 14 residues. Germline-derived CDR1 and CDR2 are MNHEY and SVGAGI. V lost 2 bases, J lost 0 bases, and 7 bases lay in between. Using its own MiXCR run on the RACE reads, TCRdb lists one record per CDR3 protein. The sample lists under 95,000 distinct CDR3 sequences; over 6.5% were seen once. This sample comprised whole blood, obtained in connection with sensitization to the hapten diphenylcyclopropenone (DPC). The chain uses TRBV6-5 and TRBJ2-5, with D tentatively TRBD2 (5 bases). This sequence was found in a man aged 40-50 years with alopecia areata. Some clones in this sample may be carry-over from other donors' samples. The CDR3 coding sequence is TGTGCCAGCAGTTACCAGCGGAACCAAGAGACCCAGTACTTC. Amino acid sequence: CASSYQRNQETQYF.